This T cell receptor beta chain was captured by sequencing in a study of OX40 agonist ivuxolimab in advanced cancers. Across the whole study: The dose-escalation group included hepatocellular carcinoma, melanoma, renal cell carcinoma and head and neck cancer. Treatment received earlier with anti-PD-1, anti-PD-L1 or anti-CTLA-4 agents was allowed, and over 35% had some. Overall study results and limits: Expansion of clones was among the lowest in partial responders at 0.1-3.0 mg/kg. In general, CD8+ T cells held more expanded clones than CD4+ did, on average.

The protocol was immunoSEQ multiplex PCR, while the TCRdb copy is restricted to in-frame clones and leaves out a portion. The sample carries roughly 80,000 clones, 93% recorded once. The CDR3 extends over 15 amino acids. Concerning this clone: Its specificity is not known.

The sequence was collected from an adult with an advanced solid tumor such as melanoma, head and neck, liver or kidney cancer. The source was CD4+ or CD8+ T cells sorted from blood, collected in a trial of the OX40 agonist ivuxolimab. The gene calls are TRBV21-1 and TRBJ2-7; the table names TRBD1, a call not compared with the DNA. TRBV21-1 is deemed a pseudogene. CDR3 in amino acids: CASSTGQGILGEQYF. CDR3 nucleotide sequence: TGTGCCAGCAGCACTGGACAGGGGATTCTCGGCGAGCAGTACTTC.